The next 9 T cell receptor beta chains were all read from a single sample in a study of blood T cell repertoires in COVID-19. The protocol was immunoSEQ multiplex PCR, while the TCRdb copy is restricted to in-frame clones and leaves out a portion. Among roughly 200,000 clones listed, over 60% were seen once. Sequencing was carried out using peripheral blood. These receptors all come from a woman aged 70-85 years with acute or convalescent COVID-19.

The chain joins TRBV6-6 to TRBJ1-5; D is possibly TRBD1 (5 bases). The germline gives CDR1 MNHNY, CDR2 SVGAGI (reference sequence). The CDR3 is 12 amino acids. The V end was cut by 8 bases, the J end by 3 bases, with 8 bases between. CDR3 in amino acids: CASGHFNQPQHF. DNA of the CDR3: TGTGCCAGCGGACATTTCAATCAGCCCCAGCATTTT.

The chain uses TRBV12-3 or TRBV12-4 and TRBJ2-1; D unclear. CDR3 length: 13 amino acids. Trimming left V 5 bases short and J 7 bases short, with 12 bases between. In DNA form, the CDR3 reads TGTGCCAGCAGTCTTTCGGCGCGGAATGAGCAGTTCTTC. This encodes CASSLSARNEQFF.

This chain uses TRBV7-9 with TRBJ1-5; D is unclear. Germline assignment: CDR1 SEHNR and CDR2 FQNEAQ (reference sequence). Trimming cost V 1 base and J 5 bases, with 6 bases left between them. This CDR3 comprises 13 residues. In nucleotides, the CDR3 is TGTGCCAGCAGCTTAGGAGGAGATCAGCCCCAGCATTTT. Translation gives CASSLGGDQPQHF.

This chain's CDR3 is CASSRLAATDTQYF. The CDR3 coding sequence is TGTGCCAGCAGCAGACTAGCGGCCACAGATACGCAGTATTTT. The V gene is TRBV6-5, the J gene TRBJ2-3; TRBD2 aligns across 9 bases. The CDR3 is made up of 14 amino acids. V shed 6 bases and J 2 bases; nucleotides not matched to a gene: 3. In germline, CDR1 is MNHEY, CDR2 SVGAGI.

The chain uses TRBV24-1 and TRBJ2-5, with 8 positions matching TRBD1. Germline V gene sequence: CDR1 KGHDR, CDR2 SFDVKD. CDR3 length: 14 amino acids. V trimming: 4 bases; J trimming: 1 base; junction bases outside the gene matches: 1. The CDR3 DNA follows: TGTGCCACCAGTGACGGGACAGGCCAAGAGACCCAGTACTTC. This encodes CATSDGTGQETQYF.

This clone was observed a few times. The gene calls are TRBV6-6 and TRBJ2-5; TRBD1 matches at 8 bases. Germline-derived CDR1 and CDR2 are MNHNY and SVGAGI (reference sequence). J gave up 4 bases and V 7 bases, and 2 bases lay outside the gene matches. CDR3 length: 12 residues. The DNA of the CDR3 is TGTGCCAGCACCGACAGGGGAGAGACCCAGTACTTC. This translates into CASTDRGETQYF.

V and J are TRBV5-1 and TRBJ2-3; a weak D match, TRBD1 (5 bases). The CDR3 consists of 16 residues. Germline-derived CDR1 and CDR2 are SGHRS and YFSETQ. Trimming removed 4 bases at V and 1 base at J, with 16 bases between. The CDR3 is CASSLPTAAGTDTQYF. CDR3 nucleotide sequence: TGCGCCAGCAGCCTACCGACAGCAGCTGGCACAGATACGCAGTATTTT.

The chain uses TRBV9 and TRBJ2-7; 8 bases match TRBD2. CDR1 SGDLS and CDR2 YYNGEE come from the germline V gene. V shed 1 base and J 4 bases; nucleotides not matched to a gene: 7. The CDR3 is 15 amino acids. The CDR3 DNA follows: TGTGCCAGCAGCGTAACTAGCGGCCTTAGATACGAGCAGTACTTC. Translated, it gives CASSVTSGLRYEQYF.

This chain uses TRBV28 with TRBJ2-6; 9 nucleotides match TRBD1. Germline V gene lookup returns CDR1 MDHEN and CDR2 SYDVKM. This CDR3 has 17 amino acids. V was clipped by 3 bases and J by 4 bases; unmatched bases: 7. The CDR3: CASSFPQGARGANVLTF. CDR3 coding DNA: TGTGCCAGCAGTTTCCCACAGGGGGCTAGAGGGGCCAACGTCCTGACTTTC.